These 3 T cell receptor beta chains were all obtained from the same sample, sequenced in a study of cytomegalovirus exposure and HLA in healthy donors. 60 Vbeta and 13 Jbeta primers were used in PCR. The data were produced by immunoSEQ multiplex PCR, yet TCRdb's version contains in-frame clones alone and is incomplete. The table shows approximately 89,000 clones, with around 70% occurring only once. Source material: PBMCs. The source is a female donor in good health and CMV-seronegative.

The chain has TRBV15 and TRBJ2-3; TRBD2 might be the D (6 bases). V shed 0 bases and J shed 6 bases, with 13 bases lying between them. This CDR3 region has 15 residues. CDR1 is LNHNV and CDR2 is YYDKDF in the germline V gene (reference sequence). The CDR3 reads CATSRDGRWGDTQYF. In nucleotides, the CDR3 is TGTGCCACCAGCAGAGATGGGAGGTGGGGGGATACGCAGTATTTT.

This clone was detected only a few times. This chain links TRBV10-3 with TRBJ1-5; TRBD1 matches 7 bases. CDR1 ENHRY and CDR2 SYGVKD come from the germline V gene. CDR3 length: 15 amino acids. The junction had 1 base not matched to a gene; V was cut back by 2 bases and J by 0 bases. CDR3 protein: CAISEGTVSNQPQHF. The CDR3 nucleotides read TGTGCCATCAGTGAGGGGACAGTTAGCAATCAGCCCCAGCATTTT.

CDR3 nucleotides: TGCGCCAGCAGCCAGACCCTTCAGGGAATGGCGGCCTACGAGCAGTACTTC. Translating it yields CASSQTLQGMAAYEQYF. V usage is TRBV4-3 and J usage is TRBJ2-7; D possibly corresponds to TRBD1 (5 bases). Germline CDR1 reads LGHNA; CDR2 reads YSLEER. Trimming cost V 3 bases and J 2 bases, with 20 bases left between them. The length of the CDR3 is 17 residues.